This entry describes one T cell receptor beta chain. This record belongs to a study of control samples from healthy donors and cancer patients. The assay was immunoSEQ multiplex PCR, and TCRdb's table has in-frame clones only and misses some. The sample has approximately 87,000 clones; around 83% are singletons. The germline gives CDR1 LNHNV, CDR2 YYDKDF (reference sequence). V shed 0 bases, J shed 6 bases, and the junction held 11 bases outside the gene matches. This CDR3 spans 19 amino acids. The source material was blood. This TCR was recovered from a woman aged 45-65 years in good health. The chain recombines TRBV15 with TRBJ2-1; 13 bases fit TRBD2. Here the CDR3 DNA reads TGTGCCACCAGCAGAGAACAAGGACTAGCGGGAGACGAGGGCAATGAGCAGTTCTTC. Translating it yields CATSREQGLAGDEGNEQFF. The full variable domain, with the rest looked up from reference TRBV15 and TRBJ2-1, is DAMVIQNPRYQVTQFGKPVTLSCSQTLNHNVMYWYQQKSSQAPKLLFHYYDKDFNNEADTPDNFQSRRPNTSFCFLDIRSPGLGDTAMYLCATSREQGLAGDEGNEQFFGPGTRLTVL.